The rows below give T cell receptor beta chains drawn from one sample of a study of esophageal squamous cell carcinoma under preoperative chemotherapy. TCRdb analysed the PCR reads with MiXCR anew, one entry per CDR3 protein. The table records several thousand distinct CDR3 sequences, 25% to 40% of them present only once. Sample acquisition took place from a patient given preoperative chemotherapy. Receptors were obtained from a human donor with esophageal squamous cell carcinoma. The donor label of this sample is uncertain. The CDR3 runs from the conserved cysteine through the conserved F or W. D genes are given only for firm matches. The size field is filled for only some rows; it gives once, few, many or a size class.

D: .
V: TRBV4-2
J: TRBJ2-7
size: many
DNA: TGTGCCAGCAGCCGAACGGGACAAATGGCCTACGAGCAGTACTTC
CDR3: CASSRTGQMAYEQYF

D: .
V: TRBV7-8
J: TRBJ2-7
size: .
DNA: TGTGCCAGCAGGGATCGGGGGAGGCGGAACTCCGAGCAGTACTTC
CDR3: CASRDRGRRNSEQYF

D: .
V: TRBV6-2/TRBV6-3
J: TRBJ1-1
size: few
DNA: TGTGCCAGCAGTTACCAGGGGACCACTGAAGCTTTCTTT
CDR3: CASSYQGTTEAFF

D: .
V: TRBV27
J: TRBJ2-1
size: .
DNA: TGTGCCAGCAGTTTATCCCTAGAGGGAGTTAGGGAGACCCAGTTCTTC
CDR3: CASSLSLEGVRETQFF

D: TRBD1
V: TRBV12-3/TRBV12-4
J: TRBJ2-1
size: many
DNA: TGTGCCAGCAGTCACACAGGGGGAGGTGAGACCCAGTTCTTC
CDR3: CASSHTGGGETQFF

D: TRBD2
V: TRBV10-2
J: TRBJ2-7
size: many
DNA: TGCGCCAGCATTCTAGCGGGAGAGCTCTCCTACAATGAGCAGTACTTC
CDR3: CASILAGELSYNEQYF

D: TRBD2
V: TRBV6-1
J: TRBJ2-1
size: few
DNA: TGTGCCAGCAGTAGACTAGCGGGCACTCGGGATGAGCAGTTCTTC
CDR3: CASSRLAGTRDEQFF

D: .
V: TRBV7-8
J: TRBJ2-1
size: few
DNA: TGTGCCAGCAGCTCGAGCTACGGCGAGCAGTTCTTC
CDR3: CASSSSYGEQFF

D: .
V: TRBV7-2
J: TRBJ2-3
size: few
DNA: TGTGCCAGCAGCTTAGGAGGGGCAGATACGCAGTATTTT
CDR3: CASSLGGADTQYF

D: .
V: TRBV6-5
J: TRBJ1-1
size: medium-sized
DNA: TGTGCCAGCAGTTTGCCGGGTGTCCCTGAAGCTTTCTTT
CDR3: CASSLPGVPEAFF

D: .
V: TRBV12-3/TRBV12-4
J: TRBJ2-7
size: many
DNA: TGTGCCAGCAGTCTACCCCCCTCCTACAATGAGCAGTACTTC
CDR3: CASSLPPSYNEQYF

D: TRBD2
V: TRBV6-1
J: TRBJ2-1
size: .
DNA: TGTGCCAGGAGTGTAAACTTACTCGCGGGGGAGAGCCAGTTCTTC
CDR3: CARSVNLLAGESQFF

D: .
V: TRBV7-4
J: TRBJ2-2
size: many
DNA: TGTGCCAGCAGCCGGAAGACAGCGAACACCGGGGAGCTGTTTTTT
CDR3: CASSRKTANTGELFF

D: .
V: TRBV12-3/TRBV12-4
J: TRBJ2-7
size: medium-sized
DNA: TGTGCCAGCAGTCAAAGGGGGACACCGAACGAGCAGTACTTC
CDR3: CASSQRGTPNEQYF

D: TRBD2
V: TRBV10-3
J: TRBJ2-7
size: .
DNA: TGTGCCATCAGAAGGACTAGCGGGAGCCACGAGCAGTACTTC
CDR3: CAIRRTSGSHEQYF

D: .
V: TRBV6-1
J: TRBJ2-1
size: .
DNA: TGTGCCAGCACCCCGGACGAATCCTACGAGCGGTTCTTC
CDR3: CASTPDESYERFF

D: .
V: TRBV7-3
J: TRBJ2-4
size: many
DNA: TGTGCCAGCAGCTTAGGCCCGGATGGGATTCAGTACTTC
CDR3: CASSLGPDGIQYF

D: .
V: TRBV27
J: TRBJ2-2
size: once
DNA: TGTGGCAGCGTACGGGAGACTGGAAACACCGGGGAGCTGTTTTTT
CDR3: CGSVRETGNTGELFF

D: .
V: TRBV27
J: TRBJ2-5
size: medium-sized
DNA: TGTGCCAGCAGTCCGCCAGGAGCCCTAGAGGGTGAGACCCAGTACTTC
CDR3: CASSPPGALEGETQYF

D: .
V: TRBV25-1
J: TRBJ2-3
size: .
DNA: TGTGCCAGCAGTGGCTTTGCGGCAGATACGCAGTATTTT
CDR3: CASSGFAADTQYF

D: TRBD2
V: TRBV6-5
J: TRBJ2-7
size: medium-sized
DNA: TGTGCCAGCGCCCGAGGACTAGCGGGAGACCGGTACGAGCAGTACTTC
CDR3: CASARGLAGDRYEQYF

D: .
V: TRBV7-2
J: TRBJ2-7
size: medium-sized
DNA: TGTGCCAGCAGCTTAAAGGGCATCTCCTACGAGCAGTACTTC
CDR3: CASSLKGISYEQYF

D: .
V: TRBV7-8
J: TRBJ2-1
size: once
DNA: TGTGCCAGCAGCTTGCTTCCTGTGTCGGCGGACTTGGGCGAGCAGTTCTTC
CDR3: CASSLLPVSADLGEQFF

D: .
V: TRBV7-2
J: TRBJ2-1
size: .
DNA: TGTGCGAGCAGCTTAGGCGGGGCTAGCTCCTACAATGAGCAGTTCTTC
CDR3: CASSLGGASSYNEQFF

D: .
V: TRBV7-7
J: TRBJ2-1
size: many
DNA: TGTGCTAGCAGCCTCGACCAAAAAGAGACCCAGTTCTTC
CDR3: CASSLDQKETQFF

D: .
V: TRBV11-3
J: TRBJ2-4
size: many
DNA: TGTGCCAGCAGCTTAGGGACCCGTTCCCTCCTCTTC
CDR3: CASSLGTRSLLF

D: .
V: TRBV11-2
J: TRBJ2-2
size: many
DNA: TGTGCCAGCAGCTCTGGGAACGGGGAGCTGTTTTTT
CDR3: CASSSGNGELFF

D: TRBD1
V: TRBV5-4
J: TRBJ2-7
size: few
DNA: TGTGCCAGCAGCCGGGTGGGGGACAGTTCGGGCGAGCAGTACTTC
CDR3: CASSRVGDSSGEQYF

D: .
V: TRBV7-8
J: TRBJ2-1
size: .
DNA: TGTGCCAGGGGCTTAGTAGCCCTAGGCTACGAGCAGAACTTC
CDR3: CARGLVALGYEQNF

D: TRBD2
V: TRBV7-9
J: TRBJ2-1
size: .
DNA: TGTGCCAGCAGATCGCGGGCTAGCGGCACAGATACGCAGTTCTTC
CDR3: CASRSRASGTDTQFF

D: TRBD2
V: TRBV7-2
J: TRBJ2-7
size: large
DNA: TGTGCCAGCAGCACCCGGACTAGCGCCTACGAGCAGTACTTC
CDR3: CASSTRTSAYEQYF

D: .
V: TRBV11-3
J: TRBJ2-1
size: medium-sized
DNA: TGTGCCAGCAGAGGCAGGAAGCCCGACAATGAGCAGTTCTTC
CDR3: CASRGRKPDNEQFF

D: .
V: TRBV7-9
J: TRBJ2-1
size: many
DNA: TGTGCCAGCAGCGCAAGGACAGACTACGAGCAGTTCTTC
CDR3: CASSARTDYEQFF

D: TRBD1
V: TRBV27
J: TRBJ2-3
size: few
DNA: TGTGCCAGCAGTTTACCCGGGACAGGGGACGGCACAGATGCGCAGTATTTT
CDR3: CASSLPGTGDGTDAQYF

D: TRBD2
V: TRBV10-1
J: TRBJ2-7
size: .
DNA: TGCGCCAGCGGGAGGGGCTTGCTACTCGAGCAGTACTTC
CDR3: CASGRGLLLEQYF

D: TRBD1
V: TRBV6-1
J: TRBJ2-2
size: medium-sized
DNA: TGTGCCAGCAGTATGAACAGGGGGCGGGACACCGGGGAGCTGTTTTTT
CDR3: CASSMNRGRDTGELFF

D: TRBD2
V: TRBV27
J: TRBJ2-3
size: many
DNA: TGTGCCAGCAGCCGGAATCCTAGCGGCCAAGGGGGCACAGATACGCAGTATTTT
CDR3: CASSRNPSGQGGTDTQYF

D: TRBD1
V: TRBV6-5
J: TRBJ2-5
size: medium-sized
DNA: TGTGCCAGTCGCGGACAGGGGGCGAAAAAGACCCAGTACTTC
CDR3: CASRGQGAKKTQYF